This is a list of T cell receptor beta chains from one sample in a study of T cells in Graves' hyperthyroidism and ophthalmopathy. One entry per CDR3 protein, called by TCRdb with MiXCR from the multiplex PCR reads. The sample shows about 620,000 distinct CDR3 sequences, 15% to 20% of them seen only once. The sequencing input was blood. All receptors derive from a woman in her twenties or thirties with Graves' hyperthyroidism. CDR3s include the opening cysteine and the closing phenylalanine or tryptophan. Each record gives: J gene, D gene, clone size, V gene, CDR3 protein, CDR3 DNA. The D gene is left open where the match is weak. Only part of the rows carry a size: once, few, many, or a class if the clone is expanded.

J: TRBJ2-3
D: TRBD2
size: -
V: TRBV6-2/TRBV6-3
CDR3: CASSFPGGTATTDTQYF
DNA: TGTGCCAGCAGTTTTCCCGGGGGGACTGCCACCACAGATACGCAGTATTTT

J: TRBJ1-6
D: -
size: -
V: TRBV5-6
CDR3: CASSEPGASPLHF
DNA: TGTGCCAGCAGCGAACCAGGGGCTTCACCCCTCCACTTT

J: TRBJ1-2
D: TRBD1
size: few
V: TRBV5-1
CDR3: CASSWGGQDRSGYTF
DNA: TGCGCCAGCAGCTGGGGAGGACAGGACCGGAGCGGCTACACCTTC

J: TRBJ1-1
D: TRBD1
size: many
V: TRBV30
CDR3: CAWNRGGNTEAFF
DNA: TGTGCCTGGAACAGGGGTGGGAACACTGAAGCTTTCTTT

J: TRBJ2-7
D: TRBD1
size: many
V: TRBV5-1
CDR3: CASSLRQGNYEQYF
DNA: TGCGCCAGCAGCTTGAGACAGGGAAACTACGAGCAGTACTTC

J: TRBJ2-3
D: TRBD1
size: many
V: TRBV28
CDR3: CAQGAGDTQYF
DNA: TGTGCCCAGGGGGCTGGAGATACGCAGTATTTT

J: TRBJ1-2
D: -
size: -
V: TRBV29-1
CDR3: CSVEGDWATINYGYTF
DNA: TGCAGCGTTGAAGGAGATTGGGCTACAATTAACTATGGCTACACCTTC

J: TRBJ2-2
D: -
size: many
V: TRBV2
CDR3: CASSESEYELFF
DNA: TGTGCCAGCAGTGAGTCTGAGTACGAGCTGTTTTTT

J: TRBJ2-3
D: -
size: many
V: TRBV7-2
CDR3: CASSLETLAGTQYF
DNA: TGTGCCAGCAGCTTAGAGACTCTAGCAGGCACGCAGTATTTT

J: TRBJ1-5
D: -
size: few
V: TRBV28
CDR3: CASRLRTGLSQPQHF
DNA: TGTGCCAGCAGGCTTCGCACAGGGTTAAGTCAGCCCCAGCATTTT

J: TRBJ1-3
D: -
size: -
V: TRBV19
CDR3: CASRQGAGSTIYF
DNA: TGTGCCAGTAGACAAGGGGCGGGATCCACCATATATTTT

J: TRBJ2-7
D: -
size: many
V: TRBV7-8
CDR3: CASGGRGYEQYF
DNA: TGTGCCAGCGGGGGCAGGGGTTACGAGCAGTACTTC

J: TRBJ2-5
D: TRBD1
size: few
V: TRBV5-1
CDR3: CASSWSTGGTETQYF
DNA: TGCGCCAGCAGCTGGTCGACAGGGGGGACTGAGACCCAGTACTTC

J: TRBJ2-7
D: -
size: many
V: TRBV28
CDR3: CASSTETEFSYEQYF
DNA: TGTGCCAGCAGTACAGAGACTGAATTCTCCTACGAGCAGTACTTC

J: TRBJ2-1
D: -
size: many
V: TRBV3-1
CDR3: CASSQGAPREQFF
DNA: TGTGCCAGCAGCCAAGGGGCCCCCCGGGAGCAGTTCTTC

J: TRBJ2-3
D: -
size: few
V: TRBV7-9
CDR3: CASTAASTDTQYF
DNA: TGTGCCAGCACCGCAGCCAGCACAGATACGCAGTATTTT

J: TRBJ2-5
D: -
size: -
V: TRBV20-1
CDR3: CSASSPGRVDETQYF
DNA: TGCAGTGCTAGCAGTCCGGGCAGGGTGGACGAGACCCAGTACTTC

J: TRBJ1-5
D: -
size: -
V: TRBV28
CDR3: CASRGGAGRPQHF
DNA: TGTGCCAGTCGCGGGGGCGCGGGGCGGCCCCAGCATTTT

J: TRBJ2-3
D: -
size: once
V: TRBV4-3
CDR3: CASSQQSASTDTQYF
DNA: TGCGCCAGCAGCCAACAGTCCGCTAGCACGGATACGCAGTATTTT